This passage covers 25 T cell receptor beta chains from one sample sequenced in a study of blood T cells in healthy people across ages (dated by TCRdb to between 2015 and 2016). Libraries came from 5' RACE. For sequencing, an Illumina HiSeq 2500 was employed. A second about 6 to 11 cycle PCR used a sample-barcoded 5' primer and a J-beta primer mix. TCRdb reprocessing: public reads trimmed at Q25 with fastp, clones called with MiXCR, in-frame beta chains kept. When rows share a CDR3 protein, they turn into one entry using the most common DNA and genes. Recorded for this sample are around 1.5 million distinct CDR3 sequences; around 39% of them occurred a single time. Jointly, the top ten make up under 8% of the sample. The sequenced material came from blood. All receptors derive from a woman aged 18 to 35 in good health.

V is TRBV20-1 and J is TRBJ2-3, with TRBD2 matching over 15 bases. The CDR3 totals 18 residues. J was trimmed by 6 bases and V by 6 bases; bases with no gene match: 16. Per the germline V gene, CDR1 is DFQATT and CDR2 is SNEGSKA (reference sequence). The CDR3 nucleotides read TGCAGTGCCAGGACTAGCGGGGGGGCAAGTCGTCTCACGGATACGCAGTATTTT. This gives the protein CSARTSGGASRLTDTQYF.

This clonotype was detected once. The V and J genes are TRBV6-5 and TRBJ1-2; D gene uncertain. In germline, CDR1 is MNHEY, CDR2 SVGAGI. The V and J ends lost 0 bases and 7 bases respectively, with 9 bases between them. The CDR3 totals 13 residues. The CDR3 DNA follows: TGTGCCAGCAGTTACTCGTCTCACAGTGGCTACACCTTC. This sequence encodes CASSYSSHSGYTF.

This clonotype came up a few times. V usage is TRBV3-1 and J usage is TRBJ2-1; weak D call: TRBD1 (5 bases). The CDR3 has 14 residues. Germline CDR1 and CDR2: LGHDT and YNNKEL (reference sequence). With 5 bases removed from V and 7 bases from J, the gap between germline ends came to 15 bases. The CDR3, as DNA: TGTGCCAGCAGCTCCCGTTGGGGCCTTAATGAGCAGTTCTTC. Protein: CASSSRWGLNEQFF.

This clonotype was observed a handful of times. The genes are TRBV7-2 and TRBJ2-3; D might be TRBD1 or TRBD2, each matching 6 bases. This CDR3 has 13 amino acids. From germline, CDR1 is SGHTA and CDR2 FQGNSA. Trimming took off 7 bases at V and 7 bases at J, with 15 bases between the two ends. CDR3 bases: TGTGCCAGCACCCTCGGGGGCCAACATACGCAGTATTTT. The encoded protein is CASTLGGQHTQYF.

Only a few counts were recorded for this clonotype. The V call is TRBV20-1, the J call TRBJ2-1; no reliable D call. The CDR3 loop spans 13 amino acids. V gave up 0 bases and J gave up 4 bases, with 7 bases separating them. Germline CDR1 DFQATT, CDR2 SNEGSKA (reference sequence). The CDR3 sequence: CSARDRLYNEQFF. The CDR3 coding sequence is TGCAGTGCTAGAGATCGATTGTACAATGAGCAGTTCTTC.

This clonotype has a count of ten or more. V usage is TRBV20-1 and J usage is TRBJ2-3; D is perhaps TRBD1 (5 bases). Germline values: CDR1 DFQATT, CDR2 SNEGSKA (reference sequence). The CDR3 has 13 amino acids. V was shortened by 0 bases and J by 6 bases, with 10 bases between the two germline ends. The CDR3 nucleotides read TGCAGTGCTAGAGATTCAGGGAAGGATACGCAGTATTTT. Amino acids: CSARDSGKDTQYF.

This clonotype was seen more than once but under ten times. The CDR3 DNA reads as TGCAGTGCTACGAGCCCTGCCCAAGGAGACCAGTACTTC. It specifies CSATSPAQGDQYF. The chain couples TRBV20-1 to TRBJ2-7, with D unresolved. Germline lookup yields CDR1 DFQATT and CDR2 SNEGSKA (reference sequence). The CDR3 runs 13 residues. V lost 4 bases to trimming and J lost 10 bases, with 20 bases between them.

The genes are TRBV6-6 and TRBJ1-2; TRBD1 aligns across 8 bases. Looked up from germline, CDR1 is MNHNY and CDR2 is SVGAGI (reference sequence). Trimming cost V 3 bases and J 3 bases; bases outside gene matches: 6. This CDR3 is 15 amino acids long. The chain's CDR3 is CASSYSTGGYYGYTF. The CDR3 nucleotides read TGTGCCAGCAGTTATAGTACAGGGGGATACTATGGCTACACCTTC.

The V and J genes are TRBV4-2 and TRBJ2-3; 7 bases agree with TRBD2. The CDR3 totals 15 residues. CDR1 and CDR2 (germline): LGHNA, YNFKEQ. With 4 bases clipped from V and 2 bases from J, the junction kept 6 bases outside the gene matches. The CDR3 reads CASSLLADFTDTQYF. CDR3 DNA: TGTGCCAGCAGCCTCCTAGCGGATTTCACAGATACGCAGTATTTT.

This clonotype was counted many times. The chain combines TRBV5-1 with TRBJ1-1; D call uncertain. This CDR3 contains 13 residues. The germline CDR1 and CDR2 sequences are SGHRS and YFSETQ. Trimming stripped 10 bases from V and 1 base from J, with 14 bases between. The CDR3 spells CASQAGGNTEAFF. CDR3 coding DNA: TGCGCCTCCCAGGCAGGAGGGAACACTGAAGCTTTCTTT.

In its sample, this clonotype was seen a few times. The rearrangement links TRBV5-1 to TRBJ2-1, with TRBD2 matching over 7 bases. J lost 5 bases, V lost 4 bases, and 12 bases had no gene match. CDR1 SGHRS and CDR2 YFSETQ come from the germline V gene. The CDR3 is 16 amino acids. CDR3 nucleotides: TGCGCCAGCAGCCTTGGGTGGACTAGTGGGGACAATGAGCAGTTCTTC. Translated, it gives CASSLGWTSGDNEQFF.

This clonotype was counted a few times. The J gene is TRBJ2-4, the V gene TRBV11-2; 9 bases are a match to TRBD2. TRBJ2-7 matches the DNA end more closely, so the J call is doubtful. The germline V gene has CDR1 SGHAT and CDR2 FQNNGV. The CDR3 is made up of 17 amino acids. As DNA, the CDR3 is TGTGCCAGCAGCTTAGTCGGGCTAGCGGGAATTTATTACGAGCAGTACTTC. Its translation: CASSLVGLAGIYYEQYF.

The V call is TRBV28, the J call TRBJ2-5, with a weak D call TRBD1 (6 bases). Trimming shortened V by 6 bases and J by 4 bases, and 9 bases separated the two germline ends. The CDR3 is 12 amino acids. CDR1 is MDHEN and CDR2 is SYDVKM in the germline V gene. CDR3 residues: CASRTGIETQYF. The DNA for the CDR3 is TGTGCCAGCAGAACAGGGATAGAGACCCAGTACTTC.

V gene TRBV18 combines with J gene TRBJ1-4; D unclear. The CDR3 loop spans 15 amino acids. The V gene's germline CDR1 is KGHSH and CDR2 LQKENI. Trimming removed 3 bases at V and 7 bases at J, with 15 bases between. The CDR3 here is CASSPGDDWSEKLFF. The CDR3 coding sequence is TGTGCCAGCTCACCGGGTGATGACTGGAGTGAAAAACTGTTTTTT.

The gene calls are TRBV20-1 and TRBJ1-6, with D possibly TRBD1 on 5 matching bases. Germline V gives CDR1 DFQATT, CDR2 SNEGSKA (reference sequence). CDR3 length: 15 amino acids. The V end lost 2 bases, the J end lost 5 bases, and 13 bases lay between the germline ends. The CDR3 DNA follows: TGCAGTGCTAGATACCCGGGACTACATAATTCACCCCTCCACTTT. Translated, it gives CSARYPGLHNSPLHF.

The CDR3 is CASRVSSSYEQYF. The CDR3 DNA follows: TGTGCCAGCAGAGTGAGCAGCTCCTACGAGCAGTACTTC. This chain joins TRBV11-2 and TRBJ2-7; D unclear. Trimming pared 6 bases from V and 0 bases from J, leaving 9 bases between. This CDR3 has 13 residues. Germline values: CDR1 SGHAT, CDR2 FQNNGV. Full variable domain (missing parts from reference TRBV11-2 and TRBJ2-7): EAGVAQSPRYKIIEKRQSVAFWCNPISGHATLYWYQQILGQGPKLLIQFQNNGVVDDSQLPKDRFSAERLKGVDSTLKIQPAKLEDSAVYLCASRVSSSYEQYFGPGTRLTVT.

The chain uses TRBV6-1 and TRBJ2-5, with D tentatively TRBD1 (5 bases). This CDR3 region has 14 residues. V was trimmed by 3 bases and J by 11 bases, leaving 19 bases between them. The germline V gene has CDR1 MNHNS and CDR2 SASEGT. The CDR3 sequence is CASSDRAFYNEQYF. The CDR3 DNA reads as TGTGCCAGCAGTGACAGGGCCTTCTACAATGAGCAGTACTTC.

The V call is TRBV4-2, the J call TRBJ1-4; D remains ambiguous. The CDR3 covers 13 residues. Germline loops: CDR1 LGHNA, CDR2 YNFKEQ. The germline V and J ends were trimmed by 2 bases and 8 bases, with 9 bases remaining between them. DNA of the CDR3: TGTGCCAGCAGCCAATTCGCCGGGGAAAAACTGTTTTTT. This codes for CASSQFAGEKLFF.

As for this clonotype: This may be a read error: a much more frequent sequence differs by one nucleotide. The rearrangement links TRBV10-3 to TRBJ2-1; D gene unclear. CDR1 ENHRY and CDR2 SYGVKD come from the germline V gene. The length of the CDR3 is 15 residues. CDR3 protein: CAISESSEAYNVQFF. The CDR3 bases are TGTGCCATCAGTGAGTCGTCGGAAGCCTACAATGTGCAGTTCTTC.

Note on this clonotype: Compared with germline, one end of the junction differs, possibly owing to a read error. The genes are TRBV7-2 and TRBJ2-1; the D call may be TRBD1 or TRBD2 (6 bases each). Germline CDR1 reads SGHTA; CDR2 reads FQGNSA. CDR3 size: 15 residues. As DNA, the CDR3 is TGTGCCAGCACTGGAGGGGGAAGGGTTCCCGGGGAGCTGTTCTTC. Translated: CASTGGGRVPGELFF.

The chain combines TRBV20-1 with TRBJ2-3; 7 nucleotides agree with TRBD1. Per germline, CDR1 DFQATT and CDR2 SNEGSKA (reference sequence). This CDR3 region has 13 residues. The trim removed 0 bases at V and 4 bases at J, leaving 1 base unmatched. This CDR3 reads CSARDQGADTQYF. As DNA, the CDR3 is TGCAGTGCTAGAGATCAGGGGGCAGATACGCAGTATTTT.

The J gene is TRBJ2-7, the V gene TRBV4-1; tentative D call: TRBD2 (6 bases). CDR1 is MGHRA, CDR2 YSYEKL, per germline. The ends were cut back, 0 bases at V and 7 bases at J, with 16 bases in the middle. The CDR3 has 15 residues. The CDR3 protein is CASSQELVRRDEQYF. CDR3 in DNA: TGCGCCAGCAGCCAAGAACTGGTTAGGAGGGATGAGCAGTACTTC.

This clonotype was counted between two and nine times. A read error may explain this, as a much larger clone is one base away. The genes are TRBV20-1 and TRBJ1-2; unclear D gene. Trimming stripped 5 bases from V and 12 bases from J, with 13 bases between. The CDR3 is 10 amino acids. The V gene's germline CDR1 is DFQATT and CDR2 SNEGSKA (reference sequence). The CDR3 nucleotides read TGCAGTGCTGGCCCCCTAGCGGACACCTTC. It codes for CSAGPLADTF.

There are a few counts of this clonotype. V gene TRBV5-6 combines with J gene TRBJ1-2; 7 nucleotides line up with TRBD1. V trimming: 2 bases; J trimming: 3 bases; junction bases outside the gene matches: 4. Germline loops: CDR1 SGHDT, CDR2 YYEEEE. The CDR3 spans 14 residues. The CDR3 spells CASSLSQGDYGYTF. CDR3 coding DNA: TGTGCCAGCAGCTTATCTCAGGGGGACTATGGCTACACCTTC.

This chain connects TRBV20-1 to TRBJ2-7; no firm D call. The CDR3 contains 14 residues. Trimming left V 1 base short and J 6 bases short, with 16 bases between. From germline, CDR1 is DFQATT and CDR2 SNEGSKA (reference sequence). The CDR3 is CSARVAGPLSEQYF. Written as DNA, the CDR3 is TGCAGTGCTAGAGTTGCAGGACCTTTGAGCGAGCAGTACTTC.